The text below deals with one T cell receptor beta chain. No antigen is known for it. The source of the sample is a study of T cell repertoires in cytomegalovirus infection. Whole-study context: Indications of both CMV infection and matching HLA type were provided by public TCR beta signatures.

Study-wide results and caveats: There were carriers of CMV plus the relevant HLA, and cumulative public TCR beta family frequency identified them.

TCRdb re-derived calls from the reads in MiXCR, one entry per CDR3 protein. The sample holds under 95,000 distinct CDR3 sequences, under 55% seen once. Losses at the gene ends were 5 bases for V and 5 bases for J; bases not matched to a gene: 10. Germline V CDR1 and CDR2: DFQATT, SNEGSKA (reference sequence). CDR3 length equals 16 residues. The J gene is TRBJ2-1, the V gene TRBV20-1; 12 positions match TRBD2. This clonotype was sampled from a human donor in good health (CMV status not recorded). Some clones in this sample may be carry-over from other donors' samples. The sequencing here drew on CD8+ T cells from cultured PBMCs, taken from culture after CMV antigen stimulation. DNA for the CDR3: TGCAGTGCTCCACGACTAGCGGGGGCCTTGGACAATGAGCAGTTCTTC. This codes for CSAPRLAGALDNEQFF.